This T cell receptor beta chain originates from a study of blood T cell repertoires in COVID-19. Whole-study context: Spain, Italy and the United States supplied samples that represented acute and convalescent COVID-19.

Authors' data handling: Scientists estimated how many nucleated cells there were by amplifying reference gene primers. The protocol was immunoSEQ multiplex PCR, while the TCRdb copy is restricted to in-frame clones and leaves out a portion. V, J and clone size derive from that table, while D and trimming were established from the DNA sequence. The table records 150,000 to 200,000 clones, 80% to 90% of them present only once. Germline loops: CDR1 LGHNA, CDR2 YSLEER. Trimming pared 0 bases from V and 8 bases from J, leaving 11 bases between. CDR3 length: 14 amino acids. The gene calls are TRBV4-3 and TRBJ2-4, with D maybe TRBD1 (5 bases). The source material was peripheral blood. The origin of this receptor is a woman aged 50 to 60 with acute or convalescent COVID-19. The CDR3 nucleotides read TGCGCCAGCAGCCAAGATATAGGGGAAGACATTCAGTACTTC. Protein: CASSQDIGEDIQYF.